The 30 T cell receptor beta chains below were found in one sample sequenced in a study of identical twins. MiXCR, run by TCRdb on the 5' RACE reads, gives a single entry per CDR3 protein. In the table there are some 250,000 distinct CDR3 sequences, 9.5% to 15% of which are singletons. The same data also contributed to another study, on yellow fever vaccine responses in identical twins.

The sequenced material came from memory (CD45RO+) T cells sorted from blood. Every receptor here comes from a woman aged 18-35 years in good health.

This clonotype was detected many times. The J gene is TRBJ2-1, the V gene TRBV29-1; 7 bases match TRBD2. Unmatched junction bases numbered 20, after V lost 2 bases and J lost 7 bases. The V gene's germline CDR1 is SQVTM and CDR2 ANQGSEA. The length of the CDR3 is 18 residues. The CDR3 spells CSVEFSLMLAGVKNEQFF. The CDR3 DNA reads TGCAGCGTTGAATTCTCTTTAATGCTGGCGGGAGTAAAGAATGAGCAGTTCTTC.

This clonotype was counted between two and nine times. The chain uses TRBV20-1 and TRBJ2-3; TRBD2 matches 8 bases. CDR1 and CDR2 from the germline V gene are DFQATT and SNEGSKA (reference sequence). The CDR3 loop spans 16 amino acids. V was pared by 3 bases and J by 2 bases, with 10 bases of the junction left unmatched. CDR3 sequence: CSARAASGLHTDTQYF. In nucleotides, the CDR3 is TGCAGTGCTAGGGCGGCTAGCGGGTTACACACAGATACGCAGTATTTT.

This sequence joins TRBV2 and TRBJ2-1; D is perhaps TRBD1 or TRBD2 (5 bases each). V was pared by 10 bases and J by 1 base, with 11 bases between. The CDR3 runs to 13 residues. Germline V CDR1 and CDR2: SNHLY, FYNNEI. The CDR3: CAIGTESYNEQFF. The CDR3 DNA reads TGTGCCATTGGGACGGAGTCCTACAATGAGCAGTTCTTC. The full variable domain, completed using reference TRBV2 and TRBJ2-1, is EPEVTQTPSHQVTQMGQEVILRCVPISNHLYFYWYRQILGQKVEFLVSFYNNEISEKSEIFDDQFSVERPDGSNFTLKIRSTKLEDSAMYFCAIGTESYNEQFFGPGTRLTVL.

At least ten counts were recorded for this clonotype. CDR3 nucleotide sequence: TGTGCCAGCAGTCTACGACTAGCGGGGGGCCCCTACGAGCAGTACTTC. Its protein product is CASSLRLAGGPYEQYF. J is TRBJ2-7 and V is TRBV6-5; 13 nucleotides align to TRBD2. V gave up 5 bases and J gave up 2 bases; unmatched junction bases: 6. The CDR3 totals 16 residues. Germline CDR1 reads MNHEY; CDR2 reads SVGAGI.

This clonotype was seen ten or more times. The CDR3, as DNA: TGTGCCAGCAGTTCCCGACTAGCCAAAAACATTCAGTACTTC. It translates to CASSSRLAKNIQYF. The V and J genes are TRBV27 and TRBJ2-4; no reliable D call. V lost 4 bases, J lost 0 bases, and 7 bases lay in between. This CDR3 comprises 14 residues. Germline CDR1 reads MNHEY; CDR2 reads SMNVEV (reference sequence).

This clonotype was counted at least ten times. The rearrangement uses TRBV5-1 and TRBJ1-1; TRBD1 is a possible D gene (5 bases). The CDR3 has 13 amino acids. Trimming removed 0 bases from V and 3 bases from J, with 6 bases in between. Germline loops: CDR1 SGHRS, CDR2 YFSETQ. The CDR3, as DNA: TGCGCCAGCAGCTTGGCGGGACACACTGAAGCTTTCTTT. It translates to CASSLAGHTEAFF.

The chain links TRBV20-1 to TRBJ2-4, with 13 bases aligning to TRBD2. Germline CDR1 DFQATT, CDR2 SNEGSKA (reference sequence). J lost 1 base, V lost 6 bases, and 9 bases had no gene match. CDR3 length: 17 amino acids. CDR3 amino acids: CSAPTSGRARAKNIQYF. The CDR3 bases are TGCAGTGCCCCAACTAGCGGGAGGGCCCGGGCCAAAAACATTCAGTACTTC.

The chain combines TRBV6-1 with TRBJ2-5; D unresolved. V dropped 5 bases and J dropped 7 bases, with 17 bases sitting between them. CDR3 length equals 14 residues. Per germline, CDR1 MNHNS and CDR2 SASEGT. DNA of the CDR3: TGTGCCAGCAGTATGCCCCCTCCCTTTGGGACCCAGTACTTC. Amino acids: CASSMPPPFGTQYF.

This chain connects TRBV5-5 to TRBJ2-7; TRBD1 matches at 8 bases. Germline loops: CDR1 SGHKS, CDR2 YYEKEE (reference sequence). The CDR3 spans 15 residues. Losses at the gene ends were 4 bases for V and 3 bases for J; bases not matched to a gene: 9. CDR3 sequence reads: CASSRSGQGFYEQYF. CDR3 in DNA: TGTGCCAGCAGCCGTAGCGGACAGGGATTCTACGAGCAGTACTTC. Full variable domain (outside the CDR3, taken from reference TRBV5-5 and TRBJ2-7): DAGVTQSPTHLIKTRGQQVTLRCSPISGHKSVSWYQQVLGQGPQFIFQYYEKEERGRGNFPDRFSARQFPNYSSELNVNALLLGDSALYLCASSRSGQGFYEQYFGPGTRLTVT.

This chain uses TRBV7-2 with TRBJ2-1; 11 positions match TRBD2. The CDR3 covers 17 residues. Germline V gene sequence: CDR1 SGHTA, CDR2 FQGNSA. J gave up 8 bases and V 2 bases, and 11 bases lay outside the gene matches. CDR3 region: CASSLMIAGGVLDEQFF. The CDR3 DNA reads as TGTGCCAGCAGCTTAATGATAGCGGGAGGGGTTCTCGATGAGCAGTTCTTC.

V is TRBV6-2 or TRBV6-3 and J is TRBJ2-7; 11 bases are shared with TRBD2. This CDR3 spans 15 amino acids. The junction had 4 bases not matched to a gene; V was cut back by 2 bases and J by 4 bases. Germline CDR1 is MNHEY and CDR2 is SVGEGT. Here the CDR3 DNA reads TGTGCCAGCAGTTACACCCGACTAGCGGGGTACGAGCAGTACTTC. It yields the protein CASSYTRLAGYEQYF.

A few counts support this clonotype. The V and J genes are TRBV12-3 or TRBV12-4 and TRBJ2-3; 9 bases are a match to TRBD2. The V and J ends lost 6 bases and 4 bases, in that order; junction bases with no gene match: 8. The CDR3 is 15 amino acids. Written as DNA, the CDR3 is TGTGCCAGCAGATACTCTAGCGGGATAGCAGATACGCAGTATTTT. Translating gives CASRYSSGIADTQYF.

This rearrangement joins TRBV12-3 or TRBV12-4 to TRBJ2-5; possible D gene TRBD1, 5 bases. Trimming stripped 11 bases from V and 5 bases from J, with 33 bases between. The CDR3 covers 18 residues. CDR3 sequence reads: CARCLDRGPGMGQETQYF. CDR3 nucleotide sequence: TGTGCCCGCTGTTTAGATAGGGGCCCAGGGATGGGTCAGGAGACCCAGTACTTC.

V usage is TRBV7-6 and J usage is TRBJ2-1; D is ambiguous. Trimming removed 1 base at V and 6 bases at J, with 10 bases between. The CDR3 is 14 amino acids. Germline V CDR1 and CDR2: SGHVS, FNYEAQ. The chain's CDR3 is CASSLVLNSNEQFF. The CDR3 region has the DNA TGTGCCAGCAGCTTAGTTCTTAATTCCAATGAGCAGTTCTTC.

This clonotype has only one observation. The chain has TRBV6-2 or TRBV6-3 and TRBJ1-6; TRBD1 is a possible D gene (6 bases). The CDR3 is made up of 14 amino acids. Trimming removed 2 bases from V and 9 bases from J, with 11 bases in between. Germline V lookup: CDR1 MNHEY, CDR2 SVGEGT. The CDR3 DNA reads as TGTGCCAGCAGTTACGGGCAGGACAGTTCACCCCTCCACTTT. It yields the protein CASSYGQDSSPLHF.

A few counts support this clonotype. The CDR3 sequence is CASSQDRSSATQYF. The DNA of the CDR3 is TGTGCCAGCAGCCAAGACAGGTCCTCCGCGACCCAGTACTTC. This rearrangement joins TRBV4-2 to TRBJ2-5; D gene unclear. CDR1 is LGHNA, CDR2 YNFKEQ, per germline. The CDR3 sequence is 14 residues long. The germline V and J ends were trimmed by 0 bases and 7 bases, with 12 bases remaining between them.

The rearrangement uses TRBV29-1 and TRBJ1-1; TRBD1 matches 8 bases. V lost 4 bases, J lost 4 bases, and 5 bases stayed unmatched. Germline V CDR1 and CDR2: SQVTM, ANQGSEA. The CDR3 has 13 amino acids. CDR3 amino acids: CSVAHRGSTEAFF. The CDR3 DNA is TGCAGCGTTGCACACAGGGGGTCCACTGAAGCTTTCTTT. The full variable domain, rest sourced from reference TRBV29-1 and TRBJ1-1, is SAVISQKPSRDICQRGTSLTIQCQVDSQVTMMFWYRQQPGQSLTLIATANQGSEATYESGFVIDKFPISRPNLTFSTLTVSNMSPEDSSIYLCSVAHRGSTEAFFGQGTRLTVV.

The gene calls are TRBV24-1 and TRBJ2-1, with D possibly being TRBD1 or TRBD2 (5 bases each). Germline assignment: CDR1 KGHDR and CDR2 SFDVKD. The CDR3 covers 15 residues. With 0 bases removed from V and 12 bases from J, the gap between germline ends came to 17 bases. DNA for the CDR3: TGTGCCACCAGTGATTTGCGAGGGCAGGGAAGCCCGCAGTTCTTC. This translates into CATSDLRGQGSPQFF.

J is TRBJ2-1 and V is TRBV4-3; weak D call: TRBD2 (5 bases). The CDR3 extends over 16 amino acids. Trimming removed 1 base from V and 6 bases from J, with 16 bases in between. Germline loops: CDR1 LGHNA, CDR2 YSLEER. In DNA, the CDR3 is TGCGCCAGCAGCCAAGTGATCACTAGGTTACTCAATGAGCAGTTCTTC. Amino acid sequence: CASSQVITRLLNEQFF.

This clonotype turned up a few times. The CDR3 sequence: CASTPLVSGRIQAYEQYF. The CDR3, as DNA: TGCGCCAGCACCCCATTGGTTAGCGGGAGGATACAAGCCTACGAGCAGTACTTC. The rearrangement joins TRBV5-1 to TRBJ2-7; TRBD2 matches 10 bases. CDR3 length: 18 residues. The germline CDR1 and CDR2 sequences are SGHRS and YFSETQ. The J segment lost 2 bases and the V segment lost 6 bases, leaving 17 bases of the junction unmatched.

This clonotype was detected ten times or more. This chain joins TRBV18 and TRBJ1-1, with 8 bases aligning to TRBD1. The V gene's germline CDR1 is KGHSH and CDR2 LQKENI. The CDR3 spans 14 residues. V gave up 6 bases and J gave up 1 base; unmatched junction bases: 4. The CDR3 nucleotides read TGTGCCAGCTCGTTGGGACAGGCGAACACTGAAGCTTTCTTT. Translation: CASSLGQANTEAFF.

This clonotype has a handful of counts. J is TRBJ2-7 and V is TRBV20-1, with TRBD2 as a possible D gene (5 bases). Per the germline V gene, CDR1 is DFQATT and CDR2 is SNEGSKA (reference sequence). This CDR3 has 13 residues. Trimming removed 1 base from V and 2 bases from J, with 9 bases in between. CDR3 sequence (DNA): TGCAGTGCTAGAGCCGGGGAACCCTACGAGCAGTACTTC. It translates to CSARAGEPYEQYF.

The rearrangement links TRBV7-2 to TRBJ2-5; no clear D. V lost 5 bases and J lost 6, with 10 bases in between. This CDR3 is 12 amino acids long. The germline gives CDR1 SGHTA, CDR2 FQGNSA. Here the CDR3 DNA reads TGTGCCAGCAGCACGAGCAGACAGACCCAGTACTTC. Translated, it gives CASSTSRQTQYF.

The chain employs TRBV2 and TRBJ2-1; no firm D call. Germline CDR1 and CDR2: SNHLY and FYNNEI. This CDR3 is 14 amino acids long. The ends were cut back, 6 bases at V and 5 bases at J, with 14 bases in the middle. As DNA, the CDR3 is TGTGCCAGCAGGCTTGCTACCCCCGACAATGAGCAGTTCTTC. Residues: CASRLATPDNEQFF.

A few counts support this clonotype. V usage is TRBV4-1 and J usage is TRBJ1-5; TRBD1 is a possible D gene (6 bases). V lost 0 bases, J lost 3 bases, and 12 bases lay in between. Per germline, CDR1 MGHRA and CDR2 YSYEKL. The CDR3 sequence is 16 residues long. The CDR3 sequence is CASSQDGTIINQPQHF. In DNA, the CDR3 is TGCGCCAGCAGCCAAGATGGGACAATCATCAATCAGCCCCAGCATTTT.

In this sample, this clonotype turned up a few times. The V call is TRBV20-1, the J call TRBJ2-5; 9 bases are a match to TRBD2. From germline, CDR1 is DFQATT and CDR2 SNEGSKA (reference sequence). The V gene end was trimmed by 3 bases and the J gene end by 7 bases; junction bases not matched to a gene: 9. CDR3 length: 14 residues. The CDR3, as DNA: TGCAGTGCTAGGATCGCGGGGGGGCCTGGGACCCAGTACTTC. It codes for CSARIAGGPGTQYF.

This clonotype was observed at least ten times. This rearrangement joins TRBV7-2 to TRBJ1-2, with 12 bases identical to TRBD1. The germline V gene has CDR1 SGHTA and CDR2 FQGNSA. This CDR3 comprises 15 residues. The junction had 4 bases not matched to a gene; V was cut back by 2 bases and J by 6 bases. In DNA, the CDR3 is TGTGCCAGCAGCTTACTGGGGACAGGGGGCCATGGCTACACCTTC. It is translated as CASSLLGTGGHGYTF.

J is TRBJ2-1 and V is TRBV12-5, with 8 nucleotides matching TRBD2. With V trimmed by 4 bases and J by 4 bases, 9 bases remained unmatched. The CDR3 is 16 residues long. Germline CDR1 LGHNT, CDR2 FRNRAP. The CDR3 is CASGWSGGKAYNEQFF. In DNA form, the CDR3 reads TGTGCTAGTGGTTGGTCGGGAGGGAAAGCTTACAATGAGCAGTTCTTC.

The chain joins TRBV6-5 to TRBJ2-5; D may be TRBD1 (6 bases). Germline V gene data show CDR1 as MNHEY and CDR2 as SVGAGI. V gave up 4 bases and J gave up 7 bases, with 10 bases separating them. This CDR3 region has 12 residues. CDR3 protein: CASSSGQRTQYF. As DNA, the CDR3 is TGTGCCAGCAGTTCCGGACAGCGGACCCAGTACTTC.

This clonotype was seen at least ten times. V and J are TRBV4-2 and TRBJ1-5; D not resolved. Per the germline V gene, CDR1 is LGHNA and CDR2 is YNFKEQ. Trimming cost V 1 base and J 5 bases, with 6 bases left between them. The length of the CDR3 is 13 residues. CDR3 sequence (DNA): TGTGCCAGCAGCCAAGGGGGTTATCAGCCCCAGCATTTT. It translates to CASSQGGYQPQHF.